The TCR beta chain described here comes from a study of shared clonotypes between healthy human individuals. V lost 0 bases, J lost 4 bases, and 7 bases stayed unmatched. CDR1 SGHNT and CDR2 YYREEE come from the germline V gene (reference sequence). This CDR3 has 16 amino acids. The method was immunoSEQ multiplex PCR; TCRdb's version includes in-frame clones alone and lacks a portion of them. The repertoire holds a few million clones, roughly nine tenths seen once, with under 0.15% in the top ten. Healthy HIV-negative adults without recent acute infections or vaccinations served as donors. The sample consisted of naive CD4+ T cells sorted from blood. The subset here: CD45RA+ positively selected. This clonotype originated in a man younger than 35 in good health. The chain recombines TRBV5-4 with TRBJ2-1, with TRBD2 matching 7 bases. CDR3 amino acids: CASSLAASGPYNEQFF. CDR3 nucleotide sequence: TGTGCCAGCAGCTTGGCAGCTAGCGGTCCGTACAATGAGCAGTTCTTC. Variable domain in full (rest from reference TRBV5-4 and TRBJ2-1): ETGVTQSPTHLIKTRGQQVTLRCSSQSGHNTVSWYQQALGQGPQFIFQYYREEENGRGNFPPRFSGLQFPNYSSELNVNALELDDSALYLCASSLAASGPYNEQFFGPGTRLTVL.